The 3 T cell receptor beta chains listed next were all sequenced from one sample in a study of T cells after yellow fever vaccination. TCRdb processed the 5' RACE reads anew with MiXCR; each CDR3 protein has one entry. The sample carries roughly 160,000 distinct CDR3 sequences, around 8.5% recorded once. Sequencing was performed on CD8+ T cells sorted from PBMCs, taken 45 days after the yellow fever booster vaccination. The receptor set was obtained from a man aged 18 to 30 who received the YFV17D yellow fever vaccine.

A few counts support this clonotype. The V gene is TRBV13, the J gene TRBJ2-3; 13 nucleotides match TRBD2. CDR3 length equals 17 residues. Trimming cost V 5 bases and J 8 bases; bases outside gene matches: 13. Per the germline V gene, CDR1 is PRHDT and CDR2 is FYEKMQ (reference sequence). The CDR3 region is CASSPRTSGGLQVTQYF. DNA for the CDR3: TGTGCCAGCAGCCCCCGGACTAGCGGGGGCCTCCAGGTTACGCAGTATTTT.

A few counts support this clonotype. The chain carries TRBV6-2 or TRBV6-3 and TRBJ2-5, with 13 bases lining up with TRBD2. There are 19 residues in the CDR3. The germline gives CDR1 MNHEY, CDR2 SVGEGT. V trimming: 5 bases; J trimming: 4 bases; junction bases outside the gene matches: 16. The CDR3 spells CASSRRLAGGRRPRETQYF. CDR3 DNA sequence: TGTGCCAGCAGTCGAAGACTAGCGGGGGGCCGCCGCCCACGAGAGACCCAGTACTTC.

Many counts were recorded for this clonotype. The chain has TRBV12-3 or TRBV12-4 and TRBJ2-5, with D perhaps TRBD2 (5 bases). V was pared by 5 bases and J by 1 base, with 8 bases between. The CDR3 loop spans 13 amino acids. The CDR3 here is CASSPGLQETQYF. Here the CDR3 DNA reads TGTGCCAGCAGTCCCGGACTCCAAGAGACCCAGTACTTC.